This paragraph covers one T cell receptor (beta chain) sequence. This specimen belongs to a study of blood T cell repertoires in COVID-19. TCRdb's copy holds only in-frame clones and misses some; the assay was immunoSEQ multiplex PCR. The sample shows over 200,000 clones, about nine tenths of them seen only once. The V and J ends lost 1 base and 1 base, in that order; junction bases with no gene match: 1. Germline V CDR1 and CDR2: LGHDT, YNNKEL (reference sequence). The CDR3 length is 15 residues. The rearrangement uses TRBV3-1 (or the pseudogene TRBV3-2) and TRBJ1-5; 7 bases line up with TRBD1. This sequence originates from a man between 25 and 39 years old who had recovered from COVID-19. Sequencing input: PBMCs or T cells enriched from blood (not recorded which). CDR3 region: CASSQGQGSNQPQHF. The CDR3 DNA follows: TGTGCCAGCAGCCAAGGACAGGGCAGCAATCAGCCCCAGCATTTT.